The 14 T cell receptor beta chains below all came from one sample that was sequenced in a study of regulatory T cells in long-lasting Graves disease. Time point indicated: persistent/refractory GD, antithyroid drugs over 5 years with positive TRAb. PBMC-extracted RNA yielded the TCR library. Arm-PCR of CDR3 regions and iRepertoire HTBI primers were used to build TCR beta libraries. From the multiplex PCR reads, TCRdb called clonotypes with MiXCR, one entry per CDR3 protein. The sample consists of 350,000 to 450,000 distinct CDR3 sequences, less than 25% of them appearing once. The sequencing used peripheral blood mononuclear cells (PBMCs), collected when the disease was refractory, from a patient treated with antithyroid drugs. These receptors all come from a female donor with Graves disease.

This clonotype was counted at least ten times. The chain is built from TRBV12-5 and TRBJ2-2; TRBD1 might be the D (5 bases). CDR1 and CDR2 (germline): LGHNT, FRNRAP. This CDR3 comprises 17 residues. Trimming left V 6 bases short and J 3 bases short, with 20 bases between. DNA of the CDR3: TGTGCTAGTGGCCGTCCCTCATGGGGCGAGGACACCGGGGAGCTGTTTTTT. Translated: CASGRPSWGEDTGELFF.

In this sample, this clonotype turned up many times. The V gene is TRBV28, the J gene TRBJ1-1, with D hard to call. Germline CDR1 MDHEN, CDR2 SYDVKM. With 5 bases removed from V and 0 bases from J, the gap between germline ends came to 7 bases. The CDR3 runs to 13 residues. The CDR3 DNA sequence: TGTGCCAGCAGTCCTATGGTGAACACTGAAGCTTTCTTT. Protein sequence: CASSPMVNTEAFF.

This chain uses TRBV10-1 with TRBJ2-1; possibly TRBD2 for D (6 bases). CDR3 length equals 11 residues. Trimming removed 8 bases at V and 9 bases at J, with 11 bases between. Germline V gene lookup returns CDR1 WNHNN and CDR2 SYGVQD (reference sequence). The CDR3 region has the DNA TGCGCCAGCGGAGACGGGGGTGAGCAGTTCTTC. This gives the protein CASGDGGEQFF.

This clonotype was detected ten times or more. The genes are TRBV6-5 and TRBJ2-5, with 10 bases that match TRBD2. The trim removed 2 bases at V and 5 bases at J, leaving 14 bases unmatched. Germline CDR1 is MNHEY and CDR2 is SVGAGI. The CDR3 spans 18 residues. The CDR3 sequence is CASSYLAGVNGEWETQYF. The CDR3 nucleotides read TGTGCCAGCAGTTACCTAGCGGGAGTCAACGGAGAATGGGAGACCCAGTACTTC.

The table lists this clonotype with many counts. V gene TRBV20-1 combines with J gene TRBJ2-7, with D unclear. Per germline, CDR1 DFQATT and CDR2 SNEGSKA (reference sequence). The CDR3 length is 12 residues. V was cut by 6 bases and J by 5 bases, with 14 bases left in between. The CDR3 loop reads CSAPDEVHEQYF. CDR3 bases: TGCAGTGCCCCAGACGAGGTTCACGAGCAGTACTTC.

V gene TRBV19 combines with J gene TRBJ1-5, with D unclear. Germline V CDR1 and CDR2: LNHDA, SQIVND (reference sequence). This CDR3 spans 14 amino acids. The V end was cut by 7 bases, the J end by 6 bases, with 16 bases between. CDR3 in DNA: TGTGCCAGTACCTCATCCCGGGGAGGTCAGCCCCAGCATTTT. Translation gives CASTSSRGGQPQHF.

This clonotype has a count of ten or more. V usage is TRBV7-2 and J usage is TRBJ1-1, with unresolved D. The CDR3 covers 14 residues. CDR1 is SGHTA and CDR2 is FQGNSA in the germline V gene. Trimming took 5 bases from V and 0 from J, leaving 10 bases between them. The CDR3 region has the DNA TGTGCCAGCAGCCCGAGAGCGATGAACACTGAAGCTTTCTTT. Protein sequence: CASSPRAMNTEAFF.

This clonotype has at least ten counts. CDR3 sequence reads: CASSTPGQGVVHSPLHF. CDR3 DNA: TGTGCCAGCAGTACCCCGGGACAGGGGGTTGTGCATTCACCCCTCCACTTT. The chain combines TRBV6-1 with TRBJ1-6, with TRBD1 matching over 11 bases. The CDR3 runs 17 residues. Germline lookup yields CDR1 MNHNS and CDR2 SASEGT. Trimming took 5 bases from V and 8 from J; bases not matched to a gene: 11.

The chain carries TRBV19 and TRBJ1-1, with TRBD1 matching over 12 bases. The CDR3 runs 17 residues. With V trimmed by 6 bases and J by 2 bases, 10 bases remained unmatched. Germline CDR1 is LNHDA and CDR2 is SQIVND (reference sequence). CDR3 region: CASRESGTGGANTEAFF. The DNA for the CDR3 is TGTGCCAGTAGGGAATCCGGGACAGGGGGCGCAAACACTGAAGCTTTCTTT.

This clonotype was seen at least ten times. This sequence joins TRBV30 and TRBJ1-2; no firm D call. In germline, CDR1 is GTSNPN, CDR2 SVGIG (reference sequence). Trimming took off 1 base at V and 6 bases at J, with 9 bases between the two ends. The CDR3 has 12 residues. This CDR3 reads CAWSGIRNGYTF. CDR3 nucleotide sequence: TGTGCCTGGAGTGGTATTAGGAATGGCTACACCTTC. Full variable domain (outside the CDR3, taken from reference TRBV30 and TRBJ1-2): SQTIHQWPATLVQPVGSPLSLECTVEGTSNPNLYWYRQAAGRGLQLLFYSVGIGQISSEVPQNLSASRPQDRQFILSSKKLLLSDSGFYLCAWSGIRNGYTFGSGTRLTVV.

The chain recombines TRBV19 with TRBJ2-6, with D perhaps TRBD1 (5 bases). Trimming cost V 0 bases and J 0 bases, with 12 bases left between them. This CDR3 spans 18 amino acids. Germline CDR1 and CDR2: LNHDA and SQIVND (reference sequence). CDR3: CASSIDPPGISGANVLTF. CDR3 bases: TGTGCCAGTAGTATAGATCCCCCAGGGATCTCTGGGGCCAACGTCCTGACTTTC. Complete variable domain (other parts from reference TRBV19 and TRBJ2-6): DGGITQSPKYLFRKEGQNVTLSCEQNLNHDAMYWYRQDPGQGLRLIYYSQIVNDFQKGDIAEGYSVSREKKESFPLTVTSAQKNPTAFYLCASSIDPPGISGANVLTFGAGSRLTVL.

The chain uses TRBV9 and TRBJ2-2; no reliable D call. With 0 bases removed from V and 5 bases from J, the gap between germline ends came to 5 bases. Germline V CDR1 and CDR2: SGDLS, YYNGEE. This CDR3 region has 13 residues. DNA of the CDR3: TGTGCCAGCAGCGTAGCAGCTACCGGGGAGCTGTTTTTT. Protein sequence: CASSVAATGELFF.

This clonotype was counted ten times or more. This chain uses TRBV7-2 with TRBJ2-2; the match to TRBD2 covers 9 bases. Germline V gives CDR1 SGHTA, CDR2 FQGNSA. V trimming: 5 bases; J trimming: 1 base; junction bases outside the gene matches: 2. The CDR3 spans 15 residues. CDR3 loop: CASSATSGNTGELFF. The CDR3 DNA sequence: TGTGCCAGCAGCGCGACTAGCGGGAACACCGGGGAGCTGTTTTTT. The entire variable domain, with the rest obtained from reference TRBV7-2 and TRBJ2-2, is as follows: GAGVSQSPSNKVTEKGKDVELRCDPISGHTALYWYRQSLGQGLEFLIYFQGNSAPDKSGLPSDRFSAERTGGSVSTLTIQRTQQEDSAVYLCASSATSGNTGELFFGEGSRLTVL.

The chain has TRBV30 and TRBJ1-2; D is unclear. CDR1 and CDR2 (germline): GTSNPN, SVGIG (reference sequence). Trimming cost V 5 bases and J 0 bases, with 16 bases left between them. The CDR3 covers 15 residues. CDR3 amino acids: CAWGGPPIPNYGYTF. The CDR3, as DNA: TGTGCCTGGGGTGGCCCCCCCATCCCTAACTATGGCTACACCTTC.